This T cell receptor beta chain derives from a study of CD8 T cells in ankylosing spondylitis. With respect to this clonotype: Antigen unknown.

Findings and caveats of the study: Enrichment of disease-linked clones was reportedly significant in matched ankylosing spondylitis synovial fluid.

From the 5' RACE reads, TCRdb called clonotypes with MiXCR, one entry per CDR3 protein. The data contain roughly 220,000 distinct CDR3 sequences, roughly a tenth of them singletons. CDR3 length equals 15 residues. Germline lookup yields CDR1 DFQATT and CDR2 SNEGSKA (reference sequence). Trimming cost V 0 bases and J 7 bases, with 15 bases left between them. The chain uses TRBV20-1 and TRBJ1-4, with a possible D match to TRBD1 (6 bases). Specimen: blood, either unsorted or a sorted T cell fraction (not recorded which). The TCR sequence derives from a male donor with ankylosing spondylitis or in good health (not recorded which). CDR3 residues: CSARDLPGGSEKLFF. The CDR3 DNA sequence: TGCAGTGCTAGAGATCTCCCGGGGGGCAGTGAAAAACTGTTTTTT.